This T cell receptor (beta chain) came from a study of human T cells and chemical hapten exposure (dated by TCRdb to the early 2020s). Some background on the complete study: For sensitization, 2% DPC in acetone was applied to a 2 cm by 2 cm area of upper inner arm skin. In alopecia patients, the study followed how the peripheral blood TCR repertoire changed in vivo over primary and secondary sensitization to diphenylcyclopropenone (DPC), a hapten. Weekly therapeutic DPC doses were additionally applied to the scalp of patients throughout the approximately 25-week study period. Blood was sampled from patients pre-sensitization (week 0) and at 2, 6 and about 24 weeks after DPC sensitization. The patient cohort, mostly female, included alopecia areata with under or over 50% scalp involvement, alopecia totalis and alopecia universalis. Twenty-nine alopecia patients provided blood for TCR sequencing at one to four time points (pre-sensitization, 2, 6 and 24 weeks). Patch testing on the upper back used Finn chambers containing 0.01% DPC, with scoring done after 6 days according to International Contact Dermatitis Research Group standards. Libraries were pooled for sequencing, and per-sample TCR yields varied mainly because of small differences in library volumes within the pool. Results the study describes overall, beyond this receptor: After repeated subsampling, the strength of the expansion versus patch-test correlation and the threshold at which it became significant changed. Patch test score correlated positively with the number of PT1 expanded TCRs, reaching significance at thresholds 8, 16 and 32 but not at 4. Significantly more large CDR3 similarity clusters were formed by expanded TCRs than by pre-sensitization or healthy control sets, consistent with antigen-driven responses. Alopecia, a presumed autoimmune disease, was present in all patients, so the immune response of the patients might differ from that of healthy individuals. The number of TCRs above 1 in 1000 frequency did not change with DPC sensitization; there was no evidence of global repertoire structure alterations.

This clonotype has just a few counts. No cognate antigen has been identified for it. Per-base quality was not reported, and no clone a single base away is much larger than it. The library was made by RACE. These reads were obtained on a NextSeq 500. During library preparation, unique molecular identifiers were attached to individual cDNA molecules so that TCRs could be counted in a quantitative, reproducible way. For every blood RNA sample, sequencing covered both the TCR alpha and TCR beta chains. The paper's data handling went like this. Samples had a median of 95,638 TCRs, with a range from about 23,224 to 690,600. The Decombinator software suite was used to annotate V, J and CDR3 in the TCR reads. For PS versus PT1 abundance plots, all samples were subsampled to the same number of TCRs (28,000). TCRs were defined as expanded if absent before sensitization and observed at least eight times at the 2-week time point. TCRdb ran its own pipeline on the public reads, namely fastp trimming at Q25 and MiXCR clone calling, and kept in-frame beta chains. Every entry covers one CDR3 protein and lists the most common genes and DNA from its rows. These V and J calls are TCRdb output, not the study's own analysis. This sample is represented by approximately 75,000 distinct CDR3 sequences; roughly 8.5% of them were singletons. Approximately 3.4% of the sample comes from the top ten.

V drops 2 bases and J drops 6 bases, leaving 11 bases in between. As encoded in the germline V gene, CDR1 is MNHEY while CDR2 is SVGAGI. The CDR3 runs 15 amino acids, cysteine and phenylalanine included. Only CDR3 DNA remains: 45 bases, in frame from the first base. This sample's time point label indicates: patch test 2, 6 weeks after DPC sensitization. The sample's treatment or condition label is to be understood as: therapeutic diphenylcyclopropenone sensitization with weekly scalp DPC. At each patch-test visit, blood was drawn before the patch test was applied. Patients were considered eligible if aged 18 to 70, diagnosed with alopecia and deemed suitable for DPC therapy, and patients were excluded if pregnant. Total RNA was extracted from unfractionated whole blood that had been collected in Tempus Blood RNA tubes.

The V and J segments used are TRBV6-5 and TRBJ1-6; a weak D assignment points to TRBD1 (6 bases agree). This sample comprised whole blood, obtained in connection with sensitization to the hapten diphenylcyclopropenone (DPC). This sequence was found in a woman aged 50 to 60 with alopecia areata. Some clones in this sample may be carry-over from other donors' samples. The CDR3 is CASSYGGGINSPLHF. In nucleotides, the sequence is TGTGCCAGCAGTTACGGGGGGGGCATTAATTCACCCCTCCACTTT.